The 14 T cell receptor beta chains in this list originate from one sample, sequenced in a study of T cell responses to AZD1222 COVID-19 vaccine. Clones were sequenced by immunoSEQ multiplex PCR, and TCRdb holds only the in-frame ones, with some missing. The data contain about 150,000 clones, 70% to 90% of them seen just once; the ten biggest clones take up about 15%. The sequences come from peripheral blood, collected on day 0 of AZD1222 vaccination. The origin of the receptors is an adult in good health.

The chain couples TRBV9 to TRBJ2-3, with TRBD2 identical over 10 bases. After removal of 3 bases from V and 10 bases from J, the junction contained 2 bases not matched to a gene. Germline CDR1 reads SGDLS; CDR2 reads YYNGEE. This CDR3 has 12 residues. The CDR3 reads CASSGTSGAQYF. The CDR3 bases are TGTGCCAGCAGCGGAACTAGCGGGGCGCAGTATTTT.

This chain uses TRBV7-2 with TRBJ1-1, with no clear D. The germline V gene encodes CDR1 SGHTA and CDR2 FQGNSA. Trimming removed 4 bases from V and 6 bases from J, with 15 bases in between. CDR3 size: 14 residues. The CDR3 region has the DNA TGTGCCAGCAGCTACTTACGCGAGAGGGCTGAAGCTTTCTTT. This gives the protein CASSYLRERAEAFF. The whole variable domain, filled in from reference TRBV7-2 and TRBJ1-1, reads GAGVSQSPSNKVTEKGKDVELRCDPISGHTALYWYRQSLGQGLEFLIYFQGNSAPDKSGLPSDRFSAERTGGSVSTLTIQRTQQEDSAVYLCASSYLRERAEAFFGQGTRLTVV.

About this clone itself: Other DNA sequences within the sample encode an identical CDR3. V and J are TRBV7-2 and TRBJ2-5; D uncertain. V lost 0 bases to trimming and J lost 2 bases, with 7 bases between them. CDR3 length equals 14 residues. Germline V gives CDR1 SGHTA, CDR2 FQGNSA. The CDR3 region is CASSLAGRQETQYF. CDR3 nucleotide sequence: TGTGCCAGCAGCTTAGCGGGCAGGCAAGAGACCCAGTACTTC.

CDR3 DNA sequence: TGTGCCAGCAGCCCGGACAGGACACCCCCTAACTATGGCTACACCTTC. Amino acids: CASSPDRTPPNYGYTF. The chain combines TRBV7-9 with TRBJ1-2; 7 nucleotides align to TRBD1. With 5 bases clipped from V and 0 bases from J, the junction kept 9 bases outside the gene matches. Looked up from germline, CDR1 is SEHNR and CDR2 is FQNEAQ (reference sequence). CDR3 length equals 16 residues.

The genes are TRBV2 and TRBJ1-1; D possibly corresponds to TRBD1 (5 bases). The germline CDR1 and CDR2 sequences are SNHLY and FYNNEI. Trimming took 0 bases from V and 5 from J, leaving 13 bases between them. There are 15 residues in the CDR3. The CDR3 DNA sequence: TGTGCCAGCAGTGAAGCGCTTAGGGGAAGGACTGAAGCTTTCTTT. Translated, it gives CASSEALRGRTEAFF.

The V call is TRBV7-9, the J call TRBJ2-4, with 7 bases fitting TRBD2. V trimming: 5 bases; J trimming: 3 bases; junction bases outside the gene matches: 4. The CDR3 has 14 residues. From germline, CDR1 is SEHNR and CDR2 FQNEAQ (reference sequence). This chain's CDR3 is CASSPGTNKNIQYF. The CDR3 DNA is TGTGCCAGCAGCCCCGGGACTAACAAAAACATTCAGTACTTC.

This chain connects TRBV5-1 to TRBJ1-1; D uncertain. Germline CDR1 and CDR2: SGHRS and YFSETQ. V lost 0 bases, J lost 0 bases, and 12 bases lay in between. This CDR3 contains 16 residues. The DNA for the CDR3 is TGCGCCAGCAGCTTGGGACCGGACGGCCTGAACACTGAAGCTTTCTTT. This encodes CASSLGPDGLNTEAFF.

The chain recombines TRBV5-1 with TRBJ2-6; no definite D call. Between the trimmed V and J ends, which lost 0 bases and 2 bases, there was a span of 6 bases. This CDR3 has 15 amino acids. Germline CDR1 SGHRS, CDR2 YFSETQ. Here the CDR3 reads CASSLVRAGANVLTF. The CDR3 nucleotides are TGCGCCAGCAGCTTGGTACGGGCTGGGGCCAACGTCCTGACTTTC.

The rearrangement links TRBV2 to TRBJ1-2; 7 bases are shared with TRBD1. The CDR3 extends over 14 amino acids. CDR1 and CDR2 (germline): SNHLY, FYNNEI. Losses at the gene ends were 1 base for V and 2 bases for J; bases not matched to a gene: 1. The CDR3 region is CASSEGQGNYGYTF. Written as DNA, the CDR3 is TGTGCCAGCAGTGAAGGACAGGGAAACTATGGCTACACCTTC.

J is TRBJ1-4 and V is TRBV5-5; 9 bases map to TRBD1. Unmatched junction bases numbered 6, after V lost 4 bases and J lost 2 bases. The V gene's germline CDR1 is SGHKS and CDR2 YYEKEE (reference sequence). The CDR3 runs 16 residues. The CDR3 spells CASSLDRGATNEKLFF. In DNA form, the CDR3 reads TGTGCCAGCAGCCTCGACAGGGGGGCCACTAATGAAAAACTGTTTTTT.

This clone was seen repeatedly, ten times or more. The chain is built from TRBV6-5 and TRBJ2-4; 8 bases align to TRBD2. The ends lost 8 bases at V and 6 bases at J; junction bases unmatched: 12. The germline V gene has CDR1 MNHEY and CDR2 SVGAGI. This CDR3 has 15 residues. Here the CDR3 reads CASRPGGSGGNIQYF. In DNA, the CDR3 is TGTGCCAGCCGCCCGGGGGGCAGCGGGGGAAACATTCAGTACTTC.

This chain joins TRBV14 and TRBJ1-2; D gene uncertain. CDR3 length: 13 residues. Germline values: CDR1 SGHDN, CDR2 FVKESK. V lost 1 base, J lost 4 bases, and 7 bases lay in between. The CDR3 DNA sequence: TGTGCCAGCAGCCAAGGGAACCGCTATGGCTACACCTTC. The encoded protein is CASSQGNRYGYTF.

V is TRBV7-3 and J is TRBJ1-2, with unresolved D. Germline V lookup: CDR1 SGHTA, CDR2 FQGTGA. V shed 5 bases and J shed 8 bases, with 24 bases lying between them. This CDR3 region has 16 residues. The CDR3 DNA reads TGTGCCAGCAGCCCGCACGCCGGGCCGCAGTCTGGGGGCTACACCTTC. Amino acids: CASSPHAGPQSGGYTF.

CDR3 protein: CASKKAGGTDTQYF. The CDR3 DNA is TGTGCCAGCAAAAAGGCGGGGGGGACAGATACGCAGTATTTT. The rearrangement joins TRBV7-2 to TRBJ2-3; 9 nucleotides match TRBD2. The junction had 5 bases not matched to a gene; V was cut back by 7 bases and J by 3 bases. This CDR3 region has 14 residues. Germline V gives CDR1 SGHTA, CDR2 FQGNSA. The complete variable domain, with remaining parts taken from reference TRBV7-2 and TRBJ2-3, reads GAGVSQSPSNKVTEKGKDVELRCDPISGHTALYWYRQSLGQGLEFLIYFQGNSAPDKSGLPSDRFSAERTGGSVSTLTIQRTQQEDSAVYLCASKKAGGTDTQYFGPGTRLTVL.